One sample yielded the 24 T cell receptor beta chains listed below, sequenced in a study of cytomegalovirus exposure and HLA in healthy donors. Primers included in the PCR were 60 Vbeta and 13 Jbeta primers. Sequenced by immunoSEQ multiplex PCR; TCRdb stores in-frame clones only, minus some. The sample carries tens of thousands of clones, about 66% recorded once. The specimen sequenced was PBMCs. The source is a young man in good health and CMV-seronegative.

This clone was found once. The chain carries TRBV5-4 and TRBJ2-3, with D unresolved. CDR3 length: 12 residues. The germline V gene encodes CDR1 SGHNT and CDR2 YYREEE (reference sequence). V gave up 2 bases and J gave up 5 bases, with 6 bases separating them. The chain's CDR3 is CASSLHQDTQYF. CDR3 nucleotide sequence: TGTGCCAGCAGCTTACATCAAGATACGCAGTATTTT.

The genes are TRBV18 and TRBJ1-5, with 8 bases lining up with TRBD1. The V and J ends lost 3 bases and 5 bases, in that order; junction bases with no gene match: 0. Germline values: CDR1 KGHSH, CDR2 LQKENI. The CDR3 totals 13 residues. The CDR3 bases are TGTGCCAGCTCACCGGACAGGGATCAGCCCCAGCATTTT. This codes for CASSPDRDQPQHF.

This clone has a handful of counts. The V call is TRBV19, the J call TRBJ1-2; a possible D gene is TRBD1 (5 bases). Germline values: CDR1 LNHDA, CDR2 SQIVND (reference sequence). V lost 3 bases to trimming and J lost 7 bases, with 9 bases between them. The CDR3 contains 12 residues. CDR3 coding DNA: TGTGCCAGTAGTATGGGGCAGGGTGGCTACACCTTC. It translates to CASSMGQGGYTF.

The genes are TRBV4-3 and TRBJ1-4; perhaps TRBD1 as D (6 bases). CDR1 is LGHNA and CDR2 is YSLEER in the germline V gene. The CDR3 consists of 15 residues. V gave up 0 bases and J gave up 3 bases, with 8 bases separating them. The CDR3 region has the DNA TGCGCCAGCAGCCAAGATCCAGGGGCTAATGAAAAACTGTTTTTT. Translated, it gives CASSQDPGANEKLFF.

This sequence joins TRBV5-4 and TRBJ2-7; TRBD1 agrees at 9 bases. Trimming took 0 bases from V and 4 from J; bases not matched to a gene: 5. Germline lookup yields CDR1 SGHNT and CDR2 YYREEE (reference sequence). This CDR3 is built from 15 residues. CDR3 loop: CASSLETGGRYEQYF. In nucleotides, the CDR3 is TGTGCCAGCAGCTTGGAGACAGGGGGGAGGTACGAGCAGTACTTC.

This clone was seen only a few times. The chain employs TRBV5-6 and TRBJ1-4; the match to TRBD1 covers 7 bases. Germline trimming cut 4 bases from V and 5 bases from J; bases unmatched to any gene: 2. In germline, CDR1 is SGHDT, CDR2 YYEEEE. CDR3 length equals 13 residues. CDR3 DNA: TGTGCCAGCAGCGTGGGACAGAATGAAAAACTGTTTTTT. Protein sequence: CASSVGQNEKLFF.

The J gene is TRBJ2-7, the V gene TRBV5-6, with 9 bases matching TRBD1. The V gene end was trimmed by 3 bases and the J gene end by 3 bases; junction bases not matched to a gene: 4. The CDR3 covers 14 residues. Germline V CDR1 and CDR2: SGHDT, YYEEEE. This chain's CDR3 is CASSWDRDNYEQYF. The DNA of the CDR3 is TGTGCCAGCAGCTGGGACAGGGATAACTACGAGCAGTACTTC.

This clone has a single count. V and J are TRBV5-6 and TRBJ1-1; weak D call: TRBD1 (6 bases). The V end lost 4 bases, the J end lost 5 bases, and 18 bases lay between the germline ends. Germline values: CDR1 SGHDT, CDR2 YYEEEE. The CDR3 extends over 15 amino acids. CDR3 DNA: TGTGCCAGCAGCCCCAGTTCGGACAGATATACTGAAGCTTTCTTT. Translated: CASSPSSDRYTEAFF.

The gene calls are TRBV5-8 and TRBJ1-1; D call uncertain. The CDR3 has 14 amino acids. Germline V gene lookup returns CDR1 SGHTS and CDR2 YDEGEE. V lost 2 bases and J lost 3, with 11 bases in between. The CDR3 reads CASSFWRADTEAFF. DNA for the CDR3: TGTGCCAGCAGCTTTTGGAGGGCAGACACTGAAGCTTTCTTT.

V usage is TRBV5-6 and J usage is TRBJ1-1, with a tentative D call TRBD1 (6 bases). Germline values: CDR1 SGHDT, CDR2 YYEEEE. V lost 2 bases and J 10 bases, leaving 9 bases between the germline ends. The CDR3 is 11 residues long. This CDR3 reads CASSLQGPAFF. CDR3 bases: TGTGCCAGCAGCTTACAGGGCCCAGCTTTCTTT.

The V call is TRBV11-1, the J call TRBJ2-2; D may be TRBD1 (5 bases). V lost 1 base to trimming and J lost 4 bases, with 7 bases between them. The CDR3 contains 14 residues. The V gene's germline CDR1 is SGHAT and CDR2 FQDESV (reference sequence). In DNA form, the CDR3 reads TGTGCCAGCAGCTTAGTAGGGGCCACCGGGGAGCTGTTTTTT. Translated, it gives CASSLVGATGELFF.

V and J are TRBV7-9 and TRBJ2-1; 8 bases match TRBD1. Germline V gives CDR1 SEHNR, CDR2 FQNEAQ (reference sequence). The CDR3 is 14 amino acids. V was clipped by 3 bases and J by 7 bases; unmatched bases: 5. CDR3 DNA sequence: TGTGCCAGCAGCTTTCAGGGGGCTACGAATGAGCAGTTCTTC. It translates to CASSFQGATNEQFF.

This chain connects TRBV5-1 to TRBJ2-5, with D unresolved. CDR1 is SGHRS, CDR2 YFSETQ, per germline. Between the trimmed V and J ends, which lost 4 bases and 5 bases, there was a span of 15 bases. The CDR3 is 14 residues long. The CDR3: CASSPMSSRETQYF. CDR3 nucleotides: TGCGCCAGCAGCCCCATGAGTTCCAGGGAGACCCAGTACTTC.

The chain has TRBV7-6 and TRBJ2-7, with a possible D match to TRBD2 (6 bases). Trimming took 6 bases from V and 2 from J, leaving 11 bases between them. This CDR3 is built from 13 residues. The V gene's germline CDR1 is SGHVS and CDR2 FNYEAQ. The CDR3 loop reads CASSSGGTYEQYF. The CDR3, as DNA: TGTGCCAGCAGTAGCGGTGGGACCTACGAGCAGTACTTC.

The V call is TRBV9, the J call TRBJ2-5; 11 bases line up with TRBD1. Germline CDR1 reads SGDLS; CDR2 reads YYNGEE. Trimming at V came to 4 bases and at J to 4 bases, leaving 3 bases not matched to a gene. The CDR3 covers 14 residues. CDR3 loop: CASSLGQGVETQYF. Written as DNA, the CDR3 is TGTGCCAGCAGCTTGGGACAGGGGGTAGAGACCCAGTACTTC.

This clone showed up just a few times. The V and J genes are TRBV28 and TRBJ2-7, with 10 positions matching TRBD2. CDR1 MDHEN and CDR2 SYDVKM come from the germline V gene. This CDR3 comprises 15 residues. V was clipped by 2 bases and J by 5 bases; unmatched bases: 6. The CDR3 DNA reads TGTGCCAGCAGTTTAGGGGCTAGCGGGAGCCACGAGCAGTACTTC. Protein: CASSLGASGSHEQYF.

The CDR3 protein is CASSLVKGSGANVLTF. The CDR3 DNA follows: TGTGCCAGCAGCTTAGTGAAGGGGTCTGGGGCCAACGTCCTGACTTTC. The V gene is TRBV7-2, the J gene TRBJ2-6; tentatively, D is TRBD1 (5 bases). V was pared by 1 base and J by 1 base, with 8 bases between. This CDR3 spans 16 amino acids. Germline CDR1 is SGHTA and CDR2 is FQGNSA.

This clone appeared once. The V gene is TRBV18, the J gene TRBJ2-1; TRBD2 is a possible D gene (5 bases). With 2 bases removed from V and 7 bases from J, the gap between germline ends came to 15 bases. The CDR3 extends over 15 amino acids. CDR1 is KGHSH, CDR2 LQKENI, per germline. For the CDR3, the DNA is TGTGCCAGCTCACCAATAAGCACCGGAGGAAATGAGCAGTTCTTC. Its translation: CASSPISTGGNEQFF.

The chain carries TRBV30 and TRBJ2-5; 9 positions match TRBD1. The J call may be faulty, since TRBJ2-7 better matches the DNA end. This CDR3 spans 15 amino acids. Germline loops: CDR1 GTSNPN, CDR2 SVGIG (reference sequence). CDR3 nucleotide sequence: TGTGCCTGGATTACCCCCCCGGGACAGGGTGGCGAGCAGTACTTC. Amino acids: CAWITPPGQGGEQYF.

This sequence joins TRBV15 and TRBJ1-2; D ambiguous. V lost 1 base to trimming and J lost 4 bases, with 10 bases between them. Germline V gives CDR1 LNHNV, CDR2 YYDKDF (reference sequence). This CDR3 has 14 residues. The CDR3 region has the DNA TGTGCCACCAGCAGAGGTGATAGCTTCTATGGCTACACCTTC. This gives the protein CATSRGDSFYGYTF. Drawing the rest from reference TRBV15 and TRBJ1-2, the complete variable domain is DAMVIQNPRYQVTQFGKPVTLSCSQTLNHNVMYWYQQKSSQAPKLLFHYYDKDFNNEADTPDNFQSRRPNTSFCFLDIRSPGLGDTAMYLCATSRGDSFYGYTFGSGTRLTVV.

This clone was seen a few times. This chain joins TRBV29-1 and TRBJ1-4; 7 positions match TRBD1. V was clipped by 1 base and J by 8 bases; unmatched bases: 10. The CDR3 is made up of 15 amino acids. Germline V gives CDR1 SQVTM, CDR2 ANQGSEA. CDR3 nucleotide sequence: TGCAGCGTTGAAGTCCGGACAGGTTTTGGGGAAAAACTGTTTTTT. Amino acid sequence: CSVEVRTGFGEKLFF.

The CDR3 DNA reads as TGTGCCAGCAGTTTGCGCGGGAGTGGGACAGATACGCAGTATTTT. Protein: CASSLRGSGTDTQYF. The rearrangement uses TRBV28 and TRBJ2-3; 7 bases align to TRBD2. CDR1 is MDHEN and CDR2 is SYDVKM in the germline V gene. V lost 3 bases, J lost 3 bases, and 6 bases stayed unmatched. The CDR3 consists of 15 residues.

The rearrangement uses TRBV15 and TRBJ1-1, with 11 bases that match TRBD1. Germline V gene data show CDR1 as LNHNV and CDR2 as YYDKDF (reference sequence). The CDR3 spans 15 residues. The J segment lost 9 bases and the V segment lost 1 base, leaving 7 bases of the junction unmatched. The chain's CDR3 is CATSRVVGQGAQAFF. The CDR3 nucleotides read TGTGCCACCAGCAGAGTAGTCGGACAGGGGGCGCAAGCTTTCTTT.

This clone has just one count. The rearrangement joins TRBV4-3 to TRBJ1-1; 7 positions match TRBD1. V shed 2 bases and J 1 base; nucleotides not matched to a gene: 10. The CDR3 is 17 residues long. Germline V gene data show CDR1 as LGHNA and CDR2 as YSLEER. The CDR3 loop reads CASSQFLPGGTNTEAFF. The CDR3 region has the DNA TGCGCCAGCAGCCAATTCCTACCAGGGGGAACGAACACTGAAGCTTTCTTT.